The 12 T cell receptor beta chains in this list originate from one sample, sequenced in a study of Graves' ophthalmopathy and Graves' hyperthyroidism. RNA transcripts were the template, and TCR beta CDR3 regions were amplified from them. Second-round multiplex PCR came after first-round RT-PCR with HTBI primers. TCRdb re-derived calls from the multiplex PCR reads in MiXCR, one entry per CDR3 protein. This sample has a few hundred thousand distinct CDR3 sequences, with 35% to 40% found just once. The sequenced sample consisted of peripheral blood or thyroid tissue (not recorded which). All receptors derive from an adult man with Graves' hyperthyroidism.

This chain joins TRBV29-1 and TRBJ2-7, with D possibly matching TRBD1 (5 bases). Germline CDR1 reads SQVTM; CDR2 reads ANQGSEA. V was cut by 8 bases and J by 6 bases, with 11 bases left in between. This CDR3 spans 10 amino acids. CDR3 bases: TGCAGCTTAGGGGTCTGCGAGCAGTACTTC. Translating gives CSLGVCEQYF.

The rearrangement joins TRBV7-9 to TRBJ1-2, with D tentatively TRBD1 (5 bases). V lost 0 bases and J lost 4, with 12 bases in between. CDR3 size: 15 residues. Germline CDR1 and CDR2: SEHNR and FQNEAQ (reference sequence). The CDR3 loop is CASSLASGGTYGYTF. CDR3 in DNA: TGTGCCAGCAGCTTAGCCTCCGGGGGAACCTATGGCTACACCTTC.

The sample holds a few counts of this clonotype. The chain couples TRBV6-5 to TRBJ2-7, with D perhaps TRBD2 (5 bases). Trimming shortened V by 6 bases and J by 0 bases, and 12 bases separated the two germline ends. The germline gives CDR1 MNHEY, CDR2 SVGAGI. CDR3 length equals 14 residues. The CDR3 region is CASSQMGSSYEQYF. The DNA of the CDR3 is TGTGCCAGCAGCCAAATGGGGAGCTCCTACGAGCAGTACTTC.

Worth noting for this clonotype: An end of the junction differs from the germline gene, which may be a read error. The chain is built from TRBV7-7 and TRBJ2-7, with D tentatively TRBD2 (6 bases). The CDR3 runs to 14 residues. CDR1 is SSHAT, CDR2 FNYEAQ, per germline (reference sequence). CDR3 nucleotide sequence: TGTGCTAGCAGCTTAGTAGCGGCCTCCTACGAGCAGTACTTC. Encoded protein: CASSLVAASYEQYF.

To note about this clonotype: A much larger clone differs by one base, so this may be a read error. V and J are TRBV5-6 and TRBJ1-1, with D tentatively TRBD1 (5 bases). Germline V gene data show CDR1 as SGHDT and CDR2 as YYEEEE. There are 15 residues in the CDR3. CDR3: CASSLRGLLNTGAFF. CDR3 nucleotide sequence: TGTGCCAGCAGCTTAAGGGGCCTCTTAAACACTGGAGCTTTCTTT. The full variable domain, its missing parts supplied by reference TRBV5-6 and TRBJ1-1, is DAGVTQSPTHLIKTRGQQVTLRCSPKSGHDTVSWYQQALGQGPQFIFQYYEEEERQRGNFPDRFSGHQFPNYSSELNVNALLLGDSALYLCASSLRGLLNTGAFFGQGTRLTVV.

This clonotype has only a few counts. The V gene is TRBV7-9, the J gene TRBJ1-4, with D possibly being TRBD1 (5 bases). The V gene lost 2 bases and the J gene lost 8 bases, with 12 bases spanning the gap. CDR3 length: 14 amino acids. Germline V gene data show CDR1 as SEHNR and CDR2 as FQNEAQ (reference sequence). The CDR3 nucleotides read TGTGCCAGCAGCTTAACCACAGGTGCCGAAAAACTGTTTTTT. Translation: CASSLTTGAEKLFF.

This chain joins TRBV12-3 or TRBV12-4 and TRBJ1-1; maybe TRBD1 (5 bases). Trimming took off 7 bases at V and 4 bases at J, with 10 bases between the two ends. The CDR3 is made up of 12 amino acids. The CDR3 DNA follows: TGTGCCAGCACGGCGGGGGGCACTGAAGCTTTCTTT. Protein: CASTAGGTEAFF.

This chain connects TRBV7-2 to TRBJ2-5, with 11 nucleotides matching TRBD2. The ends lost 7 bases at V and 2 bases at J; junction bases unmatched: 6. Germline V gene sequence: CDR1 SGHTA, CDR2 FQGNSA. This CDR3 has 15 residues. The DNA of the CDR3 is TGTGCCAGCACCTCGGGACTAGCGGCTCAAGAGACCCAGTACTTC. Protein sequence: CASTSGLAAQETQYF.

This chain uses TRBV24-1 with TRBJ2-5, with D possibly matching TRBD1 (5 bases). Germline V gene lookup returns CDR1 KGHDR and CDR2 SFDVKD. The CDR3 length is 14 residues. V gave up 7 bases and J gave up 5 bases, with 16 bases separating them. CDR3: CATSPRSGMETQYF. In nucleotides, the CDR3 is TGTGCCACCAGCCCGAGGTCAGGGATGGAGACCCAGTACTTC.

The rearrangement joins TRBV7-8 to TRBJ2-7; 9 bases map to TRBD2. Per germline, CDR1 SGHVS and CDR2 FQNEAQ. The CDR3 is 14 amino acids. Trimming cost V 5 bases and J 4 bases; bases outside gene matches: 6. The CDR3 DNA reads TGTGCCAGCAGCCCTAGCGGGACCAGGTACGAGCAGTACTTC. This encodes CASSPSGTRYEQYF.

As DNA, the CDR3 is TGTGCCAGCAGCCCCCCCGTTGGACCCCGGGGAGAGACCCAGTACTTC. It translates to CASSPPVGPRGETQYF. The V gene is TRBV14, the J gene TRBJ2-5; TRBD2 might be the D (5 bases). Trimming pared 4 bases from V and 4 bases from J, leaving 19 bases between. Looked up from germline, CDR1 is SGHDN and CDR2 is FVKESK. The CDR3 consists of 16 residues.

V is TRBV6-8 and J is TRBJ2-5; 8 nucleotides agree with TRBD1. CDR1 is MNHGY and CDR2 is SAAAGT in the germline V gene. With V trimmed by 5 bases and J by 4 bases, 3 bases remained unmatched. The CDR3 spans 13 residues. The CDR3 DNA is TGTGCCAGCAGTCGACAGGGGCCAGAGACCCAGTACTTC. This codes for CASSRQGPETQYF.